Listed below are T cell receptor beta chains from one sample, sequenced in a study of neurological immune-mediated disorders. TCRdb re-called the 5' RACE reads with MiXCR, one entry per CDR3 protein. This sample has about 53,000 distinct CDR3 sequences, with 6.5% to 8.5% found just once. Sequenced sample: PBMCs. Source of these receptors: a woman in her 40s in good health. Each CDR3 is given with its conserved first and last residue. The D gene is left open where the match is weak. The size of a clone is reported for some rows only, either as once, few or many, or as a class for expanded clones.

many	TRBJ1-1	NA	TRBV4-2	TGTGCCAGCAGCCAAGAAGGTCCCGGGGCCGACACTGAAGCTTTCTTT	CASSQEGPGADTEAFF
many	TRBJ2-7	NA	TRBV4-3	TGCGCCAGCAGCCAAGATTTGGCTTGGGGGACACAACCCTACGAGCAGTACTTC	CASSQDLAWGTQPYEQYF
many	TRBJ2-1	TRBD2	TRBV6-6	TGTGCCAGCAGGGGCGGGGGGCTCTTGGATGAGCAGTTCTTC	CASRGGGLLDEQFF
many	TRBJ2-3	TRBD1	TRBV5-8	TGTGCCAGCAGCTCGGGACAGAGCAGCACAGATACGCAGTATTTT	CASSSGQSSTDTQYF
NA	TRBJ2-7	TRBD1	TRBV5-1	TGCGCCAGCAGCTTGGAACCGACAGGGGGCTACGAGCAGTACTTC	CASSLEPTGGYEQYF
many	TRBJ2-1	NA	TRBV25-1	TGTGCCAGCAGTGAATGGGGCGGGGACAATGAGCAGTTCTTC	CASSEWGGDNEQFF
many	TRBJ2-7	TRBD1	TRBV7-2	TGTGCCAGCAGCTTGACCGGGACAGCCACCTACGAGCAGTACTTC	CASSLTGTATYEQYF
many	TRBJ1-1	NA	TRBV6-5	TGTGCCAGCAGTTACTCGATGGACGGAGCCACGAACACTGAAGCTTTCTTT	CASSYSMDGATNTEAFF
many	TRBJ2-3	NA	TRBV5-1	TGCGCCAGCAGCGACGTAGGCACAGATACGCAGTATTTT	CASSDVGTDTQYF
many	TRBJ2-7	TRBD1	TRBV24-1	TGTGCCACCAGTGATTCAAGGGACAGGGACCACGAGCAGTACTTC	CATSDSRDRDHEQYF
many	TRBJ2-1	NA	TRBV24-1	TGTGCCACCAGTGATTGGGGTGAGCAGTTCTTC	CATSDWGEQFF
few	TRBJ2-7	NA	TRBV7-2	TGTGCCAGCAGCTCGTGGATGGGCGAGCAGTACTTC	CASSSWMGEQYF
many	TRBJ1-1	NA	TRBV5-1	TGCGCCAGCAGCTTGGAGACCAGCGCCCCTGAAGCTTTCTTT	CASSLETSAPEAFF
many	TRBJ1-2	NA	TRBV20-1	TGCAGTGCTAGACAGGGAGGCTATGGCTACACCTTC	CSARQGGYGYTF
many	TRBJ1-1	NA	TRBV12-3/TRBV12-4	TGTGCCAGCAGTCCCCGGGGGGTGTCCTGGGCTTTCTTT	CASSPRGVSWAFF
many	TRBJ2-4	NA	TRBV6-5	TGTGCCAGCAGATCTTCTGTAGCCAAAAACATTCAGTACTTC	CASRSSVAKNIQYF
many	TRBJ2-3	NA	TRBV5-1	TGCGCCAGCAGCTTGGTTGGCACAGATACGCAGTATTTT	CASSLVGTDTQYF
many	TRBJ1-3	NA	TRBV4-3	TGCGCCAGCAGCCATGACTCTGGAAACACCATATATTTT	CASSHDSGNTIYF
many	TRBJ2-2	TRBD1	TRBV27	TGTGCCAGCAGGAGAGGACAGGGTAACACCGGGGAGCTGTTTTTT	CASRRGQGNTGELFF
many	TRBJ1-3	TRBD1	TRBV9	TGTGCCAGCAGCCTACGACAGGGGTTGGATGGAAACACCATATATTTT	CASSLRQGLDGNTIYF
many	TRBJ1-2	NA	TRBV7-9	TGTGCCAGCAGCCTGTCTACCAGCGACTATGGCTACACCTTC	CASSLSTSDYGYTF
many	TRBJ1-2	NA	TRBV29-1	TGCAGCGCGGGGCTTTCACCTAACCGGCCTGGCTACACCTTC	CSAGLSPNRPGYTF
NA	TRBJ2-5	TRBD1	TRBV7-3	TGTGCCAGCAGCTTACAGGGACAGGGGAACCAAGAGACCCAGTACTTC	CASSLQGQGNQETQYF